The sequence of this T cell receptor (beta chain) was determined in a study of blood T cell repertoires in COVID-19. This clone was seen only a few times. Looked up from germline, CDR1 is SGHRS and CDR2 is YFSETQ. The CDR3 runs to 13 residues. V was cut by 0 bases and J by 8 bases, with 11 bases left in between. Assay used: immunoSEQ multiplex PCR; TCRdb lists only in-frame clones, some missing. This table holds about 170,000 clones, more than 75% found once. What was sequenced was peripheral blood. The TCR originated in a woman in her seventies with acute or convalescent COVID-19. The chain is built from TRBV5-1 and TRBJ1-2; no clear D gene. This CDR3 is CASSLEGGEGYTF. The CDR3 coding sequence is TGCGCCAGCAGCTTGGAGGGAGGCGAGGGCTACACCTTC.